This passage covers 8 T cell receptor beta chains from one sample sequenced in a study of chemoradiotherapy in HPV16-positive cancers. Using immunoSEQ multiplex PCR, the repertoire was profiled, and TCRdb retains in-frame clones only, with some absent. The table includes approximately 1,300 clones, about 86% detected once. Material: tumor tissue, obtained from a patient who underwent chemoradiotherapy. These receptors all stem from a human donor with HPV-associated anogenital cancer.

On this clone itself: The same CDR3 can be traced to other DNA sequences in this sample. The V call is TRBV18, the J call TRBJ2-7; possible D gene TRBD1, 5 bases. V lost 6 bases, J lost 4 bases, and 10 bases lay in between. Germline loops: CDR1 KGHSH, CDR2 LQKENI. The CDR3 covers 12 residues. The DNA for the CDR3 is TGTGCCAGCTCGCCTAGGGGATACGAGCAGTACTTC. It codes for CASSPRGYEQYF.

This chain uses TRBV28 with TRBJ1-2, with TRBD1 as a possible D gene (6 bases). The germline CDR1 and CDR2 sequences are MDHEN and SYDVKM. V was shortened by 5 bases and J by 7 bases, with 14 bases between the two germline ends. This CDR3 is built from 13 residues. CDR3 in DNA: TGTGCCAGCAGTGTCAGGGGCGGAATTGGCTACACCTTC. Translated, it gives CASSVRGGIGYTF.

The chain joins TRBV6-5 to TRBJ1-1; TRBD1 agrees at 7 bases. V shed 3 bases, J shed 5 bases, and the junction held 9 bases outside the gene matches. The CDR3 is made up of 15 amino acids. Germline lookup yields CDR1 MNHEY and CDR2 SVGAGI. This CDR3 reads CASSYRAGGGTEAFF. The CDR3 DNA follows: TGTGCCAGCAGTTATCGGGCAGGGGGTGGGACTGAAGCTTTCTTT.

This clone was picked up one time. The chain carries TRBV6-4 and TRBJ2-6, with D possibly being TRBD2 (6 bases). The V end was cut by 0 bases, the J end by 0 bases, with 6 bases between. Germline V gene lookup returns CDR1 MRHNA and CDR2 SNTAGT. The CDR3 contains 16 residues. The CDR3 bases are TGTGCCAGCAGTGACTCTAGCGGCTCTGGGGCCAACGTCCTGACTTTC. Protein product: CASSDSSGSGANVLTF.

This chain links TRBV5-6 with TRBJ1-6, with unresolved D. Germline assignment: CDR1 SGHDT and CDR2 YYEEEE. The CDR3 is 12 residues long. Trimming removed 6 bases from V and 8 bases from J, with 9 bases in between. CDR3 loop: CASNFGDSPLHF. The CDR3, as DNA: TGTGCCAGCAACTTCGGGGATTCACCCCTCCACTTT.

The chain links TRBV28 to TRBJ1-5; weak D call: TRBD1 (6 bases). The CDR3 sequence is 14 residues long. The V end was cut by 7 bases, the J end by 2 bases, with 12 bases between. Germline V gives CDR1 MDHEN, CDR2 SYDVKM. This CDR3 reads CASTYRAGNQPQHF. In DNA form, the CDR3 reads TGTGCCAGCACCTACAGGGCGGGCAATCAGCCCCAGCATTTT.

This chain connects TRBV5-4 to TRBJ2-3; no reliable D call. Deletions cut 4 bases from V and 2 bases from J, with 11 bases between. Germline values: CDR1 SGHNT, CDR2 YYREEE (reference sequence). The CDR3 consists of 14 residues. In DNA form, the CDR3 reads TGTGCCAGCAGCCACGGGCGGCTCACAGATACGCAGTATTTT. Translation: CASSHGRLTDTQYF.

In this sample, this clone turned up once. The DNA for the CDR3 is TGTGCCAGCAGCCCCCCGGGGGGGAGGGGCACGAATACGCAGTATTTT. This codes for CASSPPGGRGTNTQYF. The chain employs TRBV7-2 and TRBJ2-3, with 8 bases matching TRBD2. Losses at the gene ends were 5 bases for V and 7 bases for J; bases not matched to a gene: 14. The CDR3 contains 16 residues. CDR1 is SGHTA, CDR2 FQGNSA, per germline.